The 17 T cell receptor beta chains in this list originate from one sample, sequenced in a study of control samples from healthy donors and cancer patients. Sequencing was performed with immunoSEQ multiplex PCR; in TCRdb, only in-frame clones are kept and a portion is missing. The sample carries tens of thousands of clones, 70% to 90% recorded once. Sequencing was performed on PBMCs. All receptors derive from a woman aged 60 to 75 with head and neck cancer.

V gene TRBV15 combines with J gene TRBJ2-1; 12 bases align to TRBD2. The V and J ends lost 3 bases and 15 bases, in that order; junction bases with no gene match: 6. CDR1 and CDR2 (germline): LNHNV, YYDKDF (reference sequence). CDR3 length: 13 amino acids. The CDR3 DNA sequence: TGTGCCACCAGCAGCCCTAGCGGGAGGGATGGGTTCTTC. Protein: CATSSPSGRDGFF.

The V gene is TRBV12-3 or TRBV12-4, the J gene TRBJ2-3; D is perhaps TRBD1 (5 bases). Trimming left V 3 bases short and J 6 bases short, with 10 bases between. The CDR3 has 13 residues. CDR3: CASSFRRQDTQYF. For the CDR3, the DNA is TGTGCCAGCAGTTTTAGGCGACAGGATACGCAGTATTTT.

V is TRBV27 and J is TRBJ1-2; 8 bases line up with TRBD1. Trimming at V came to 6 bases and at J to 0 bases, leaving 3 bases not matched to a gene. The length of the CDR3 is 14 residues. The V gene's germline CDR1 is MNHEY and CDR2 SMNVEV (reference sequence). The CDR3 region is CASSHRGTNYGYTF. The CDR3 nucleotides are TGTGCCAGCAGCCACAGGGGGACTAACTATGGCTACACCTTC.

The chain carries TRBV2 and TRBJ2-5, with TRBD2 identical over 14 bases. Per the germline V gene, CDR1 is SNHLY and CDR2 is FYNNEI. The CDR3 is 16 residues long. J lost 5 bases, V lost 4 bases, and 6 bases had no gene match. The CDR3 coding sequence is TGTGCCAGCAGTGGGGGACTAGCGGGAGCGGGTGAGACCCAGTACTTC. This sequence encodes CASSGGLAGAGETQYF.

This clone has just one count. The V call is TRBV2, the J call TRBJ2-7; 9 nucleotides line up with TRBD1. The J segment lost 5 bases and the V segment lost 6 bases, leaving 14 bases of the junction unmatched. CDR3 length: 16 amino acids. Germline lookup yields CDR1 SNHLY and CDR2 FYNNEI. CDR3 sequence (DNA): TGTGCCAGCAGGGGGGACAGGGACGATAGATTTAACGAGCAGTACTTC. This translates into CASRGDRDDRFNEQYF.

This clone is termed medium-sized. This rearrangement joins TRBV7-8 to TRBJ2-7, with 14 bases aligning to TRBD2. The length of the CDR3 is 13 residues. V was pared by 3 bases and J by 11 bases, with 3 bases of the junction left unmatched. Per germline, CDR1 SGHVS and CDR2 FQNEAQ. The CDR3 protein is CASSLGLAGEKYF. CDR3 bases: TGTGCCAGCAGCTTGGGACTAGCGGGAGAGAAGTACTTC.

This clone was picked up one time. This rearrangement joins TRBV6-2 or TRBV6-3 to TRBJ2-3; D may match TRBD1 or TRBD2 (5 bases each). V lost 4 bases, J lost 2 bases, and 7 bases lay in between. The CDR3 is 13 residues long. Germline CDR1 and CDR2: MNHEY and SVGEGT. The CDR3 here is CASSLGTTDTQYF. CDR3 nucleotides: TGTGCCAGCAGTTTGGGGACCACAGATACGCAGTATTTT.

The chain combines TRBV18 with TRBJ2-2; D remains unclear. Deletions cut 1 base from V and 8 bases from J, with 17 bases between. CDR1 and CDR2 (germline): KGHSH, LQKENI. This CDR3 is 16 amino acids long. DNA of the CDR3: TGTGCCAGCTCACCACGTCCCCAGGATGGTCCAGGGGAGCTGTTTTTT. Protein: CASSPRPQDGPGELFF. Supplemented by reference TRBV18 and TRBJ2-2, the full variable domain reads NAGVMQNPRHLVRRRGQEARLRCSPMKGHSHVYWYRQLPEEGLKFMVYLQKENIIDESGMPKERFSAEFPKEGPSILRIQQVVRGDSAAYFCASSPRPQDGPGELFFGEGSRLTVL.

V usage is TRBV7-8 and J usage is TRBJ1-6, with D hard to call. The V end lost 1 base, the J end lost 8 bases, and 9 bases lay between the germline ends. CDR1 is SGHVS, CDR2 FQNEAQ, per germline. The CDR3 is 14 residues long. The CDR3 protein is CASSLGSGDSPLHF. The CDR3 nucleotides are TGTGCCAGCAGCTTAGGTTCCGGGGATTCACCCCTCCACTTT.

This clone was counted a few times. One end of the junction varies from germline; a read error may be responsible. The chain joins TRBV19 to TRBJ2-5; D unresolved. The CDR3 sequence is 12 residues long. In germline, CDR1 is LNHDA, CDR2 SQIVND (reference sequence). CDR3 DNA: TGTGCTAGTATGGACCGTCCAGGGACCCAGTACTTC. It codes for CASMDRPGTQYF.

The V call is TRBV29-1, the J call TRBJ2-6; tentative D call: TRBD1 (6 bases). Trimming took 4 bases from V and 1 from J, leaving 11 bases between them. CDR3 length: 15 amino acids. Germline CDR1 SQVTM, CDR2 ANQGSEA. The CDR3 is CSVVDRSSGANVLTF. DNA for the CDR3: TGCAGCGTTGTTGACAGGTCTTCTGGGGCCAACGTCCTGACTTTC.

The chain uses TRBV14 and TRBJ2-7, with TRBD1 identical over 7 bases. Germline V lookup: CDR1 SGHDN, CDR2 FVKESK. The length of the CDR3 is 15 residues. The trim removed 4 bases at V and 3 bases at J, leaving 9 bases unmatched. The CDR3 protein is CASSPRTTGFYEQYF. CDR3 nucleotides: TGTGCCAGCAGCCCAAGAACGACAGGGTTCTACGAGCAGTACTTC.

V usage is TRBV4-1 and J usage is TRBJ1-6; 7 bases map to TRBD1. Germline assignment: CDR1 MGHRA and CDR2 YSYEKL. The CDR3 length is 16 residues. Trimming cost V 4 bases and J 2 bases; bases outside gene matches: 5. The CDR3 is CASSLGQITYNSPLHF. The CDR3 coding sequence is TGCGCCAGCAGCCTGGGACAGATAACCTATAATTCACCCCTCCACTTT.

The rearrangement uses TRBV27 and TRBJ2-1; the match to TRBD2 covers 7 bases. The CDR3 runs to 14 residues. Per germline, CDR1 MNHEY and CDR2 SMNVEV (reference sequence). V lost 6 bases to trimming and J lost 5 bases; unmatched junction nucleotides: 7. In DNA form, the CDR3 reads TGTGCCAGCAGACGGGAGGTCATAAACAATGAGCAGTTCTTC. This gives the protein CASRREVINNEQFF.

CDR3 protein: CASGAGTKYNEQFF. The DNA of the CDR3 is TGTGCTAGTGGCGCCGGGACTAAATACAATGAGCAGTTCTTC. The rearrangement joins TRBV12-5 to TRBJ2-1, with 7 bases aligning to TRBD2. The CDR3 spans 14 residues. Losses at the gene ends were 6 bases for V and 4 bases for J; bases not matched to a gene: 6. CDR1 and CDR2 from the germline V gene are LGHNT and FRNRAP.

V gene TRBV7-9 combines with J gene TRBJ2-3; 8 nucleotides line up with TRBD2. The CDR3 runs 14 residues. CDR1 and CDR2 from the germline V gene are SEHNR and FQNEAQ (reference sequence). The J segment lost 3 bases and the V segment lost 5 bases, leaving 4 bases of the junction unmatched. The CDR3 bases are TGTGCCAGCAGCCGATCGGGAGGGACAGATACGCAGTATTTT. It is translated as CASSRSGGTDTQYF.

The chain has TRBV19 and TRBJ1-2, with D perhaps TRBD1 (6 bases). V was shortened by 3 bases and J by 3 bases, with 11 bases between the two germline ends. Germline V gene data show CDR1 as LNHDA and CDR2 as SQIVND (reference sequence). This CDR3 is built from 14 residues. For the CDR3, the DNA is TGTGCCAGTAGTATCGAAGGGGGACACTATGGCTACACCTTC. Its protein is CASSIEGGHYGYTF.